This TCR beta chain was found in a study of blood T cell repertoires in COVID-19. The CDR3 is 12 residues long. Trimming removed 6 bases at V and 8 bases at J, with 13 bases between. Generated by immunoSEQ multiplex PCR, the TCRdb table keeps only in-frame clones and is missing some. The sample includes 400,000 to 450,000 clones, approximately 90% of them seen just once. The chain links TRBV12-3 or TRBV12-4 to TRBJ1-2; D is ambiguous. The sequenced material came from PBMCs or T cells enriched from blood (not recorded which). The receptor comes from a man younger than 40 who had recovered from COVID-19. In nucleotides, the CDR3 is TGTGCCAGCAGCCTTTCGTCTAGGGGCTACACCTTC. This sequence encodes CASSLSSRGYTF.